The clone carrying this T cell receptor (beta chain) has just a few counts. Its antigen is undetermined. The source of the sample is a study of identical twins. V gave up 7 bases and J gave up 6 bases, with 18 bases separating them. The CDR3 loop spans 15 amino acids. It was template switching that added a universal primer site, and there were unique molecular identifiers on the cDNA. MiXCR, applied by TCRdb to the 5' RACE reads, yields one record per CDR3 protein. The top ten clones hold roughly an eighth of a sample with 410,000 or so distinct CDR3 sequences, around 20% of them seen once. Overall study findings and caveats: Models underestimated TCR alpha sharing (out-of-frame) in monozygotic twins.

Source material: naive T cells sorted from blood. The chain is built from TRBV12-3 or TRBV12-4 and TRBJ2-2; D might be TRBD2 (6 bases). The TCR comes from a man aged 50 or older in good health. The CDR3: CASKDGRGSPGELFF. The CDR3 DNA follows: TGTGCCAGCAAGGACGGCCGGGGGAGTCCCGGGGAGCTGTTTTTT.